The clone carrying this T cell receptor beta chain turned up a few times. Antigen specificity is unknown. Trimming took 4 bases from V and 2 from J; bases not matched to a gene: 6. The V gene's germline CDR1 is SGHRS and CDR2 YFSETQ. This CDR3 is built from 15 residues. The data belong to a study of identical twins. Regarding the study as a whole: Where beta out-of-frame sequences were concerned, excess twin sharing was weaker. Those out-of-frame alpha sequences shared by twins showed an excess of low generation probability.

Through template switching, a universal primer site was introduced, and the cDNA contained unique molecular identifiers. Each CDR3 protein gets one entry after TCRdb re-called the 5' RACE reads with MiXCR. The sample holds some 590,000 distinct CDR3 sequences, approximately 9.6% seen once. The data were also submitted as part of a second study, on yellow fever vaccine responses in identical twins.

The specimen was PBMCs. This rearrangement joins TRBV5-1 to TRBJ2-1, with 7 bases identical to TRBD1. The clonotype originates from a woman between 18 and 29 years old in good health. The DNA for the CDR3 is TGCGCCAGCAGCCCTACGACAGGGACCTACAATGAGCAGTTCTTC. Its translation is CASSPTTGTYNEQFF.